This TCR beta chain was sequenced for a study of OX40 agonist ivuxolimab in advanced cancers. Profiled with immunoSEQ multiplex PCR; TCRdb holds only in-frame clones, not every one. The sample comprises approximately 35,000 clones, about 81% of which are singletons, and about a fifth rests with the top ten. With V trimmed by 2 bases and J by 0 bases, 2 bases remained unmatched. Germline values: CDR1 MNHEY, CDR2 SMNVEV (reference sequence). The CDR3 spans 16 residues. Material: CD4+ or CD8+ T cells sorted from blood, obtained in a trial of the OX40 agonist ivuxolimab. This clonotype was obtained from an adult with an advanced solid tumor such as melanoma, head and neck, liver or kidney cancer. V gene TRBV27 combines with J gene TRBJ1-5, with 9 positions matching TRBD1. Here the CDR3 DNA reads TGTGCCAGCAGTTTAAGGACAGGGGATAGCAATCAGCCCCAGCATTTT. Translating gives CASSLRTGDSNQPQHF.